The clone carrying this T cell receptor beta chain was seen at least ten times. Its target is not known. The sample belongs to a study of T cells in Graves' hyperthyroidism and ophthalmopathy. Study details: It was at initial diagnosis, before any treatment, that peripheral blood was collected.

Exclusions: uncontrolled infection, other autoimmune disease, pregnancy, lactation. General study points: Most thyroid clonotypes expanded above 0.001 appeared in blood too. A median 6.5 months before onset, the model predicted ophthalmopathy.

J was trimmed by 7 bases and V by 5 bases; bases with no gene match: 13. The germline V gene has CDR1 SGHVS and CDR2 FNYEAQ. There are 16 residues in the CDR3. Researchers took RNA transcripts and amplified the TCR beta CDR3 regions from them. The HTBI set primed first-round TCR CDR3 RT-PCR. TCRdb used MiXCR to reprocess the multiplex PCR reads, holding one entry per CDR3 protein. The sample has 450,000 to 650,000 distinct CDR3 sequences; roughly 15% are singletons. The chain has TRBV7-6 and TRBJ2-1; TRBD2 agrees at 8 bases. Specimen: blood. The TCR originated in a young woman with Graves' ophthalmopathy. The CDR3 sequence: CASSPWAGGNGNEQFF. In DNA, the CDR3 is TGTGCCAGCAGCCCTTGGGCGGGAGGAAACGGGAATGAGCAGTTCTTC. Full variable domain (remainder filled in from reference TRBV7-6 and TRBJ2-1): GAGVSQSPRYKVTKRGQDVALRCDPISGHVSLYWYRQALGQGPEFLTYFNYEAQQDKSGLPNDRFSAERPEGSISTLTIQRTEQRDSAMYRCASSPWAGGNGNEQFFGPGTRLTVL.